This T cell receptor beta chain was profiled in a study of control samples from healthy donors and cancer patients. A few counts support this clone. Measured with immunoSEQ multiplex PCR; TCRdb has only the in-frame clones, and not every one. Of approximately 87,000 clones listed, about nine tenths are singletons. The CDR3 extends over 15 amino acids. Germline CDR1 is SGHTA and CDR2 is FQGNSA. Trimming stripped 2 bases from V and 10 bases from J, with 15 bases between. The rearrangement uses TRBV7-2 and TRBJ1-6; weak D call: TRBD1 (5 bases). The sequence was obtained from a man aged 45-65 years in good health. The sample taken for sequencing was blood. The CDR3 coding sequence is TGTGCCAGCAGCTTATTCGGGGGATCCGGCTCACCCCTCCACTTT. It encodes CASSLFGGSGSPLHF.